This record covers a single T cell receptor (beta chain). Antigen specificity is unknown. This sample was taken from a study of blood T cells in healthy people across ages. Researchers collected 9 to 10 milliliters of peripheral blood from every single donor. The CDR3 extends over 14 amino acids. V gave up 4 bases and J gave up 0 bases; unmatched junction bases: 3. Broader study findings: Possibly, changes in expanded clonotypes were confounded because donor CMV status was unknown.

Combining a sample-barcoded 5' primer with a J-beta primer mix, a second PCR ran for 7 to 11 cycles. Each cDNA molecule was tagged by a template-switch adaptor with 12 random nucleotides. Each CDR3 protein is one row after TCRdb ran MiXCR on the 5' RACE reads. The sample has around 800,000 distinct CDR3 sequences; roughly 25% are singletons. The same data also contributed to another study, on T cells of mothers and their children. That work adds: Maternal samples each gave over 9.5 million TCR beta CDR3 reads, and child samples roughly 3 million each.

This TCR derives from a boy younger than 18 in good health. Sequencing was performed on blood. The chain has TRBV12-3 or TRBV12-4 and TRBJ2-7; 7 bases are a match to TRBD2. CDR3: CASSWGGSSYEQYF. The CDR3 region has the DNA TGTGCCAGCAGTTGGGGGGGGAGCTCCTACGAGCAGTACTTC.